These 23 T cell receptor beta chains were all obtained from the same sample, sequenced in a study of vaccination and CD4 T cells after COVID-19. These TCRs' antigens remain unknown. Oncomine TCR Beta short-read sequencing was applied to DNA from cultured CD4+ T cells. A single record per CDR3 protein comes from TCRdb applying MiXCR to the PCR reads. The sample shows 10,000 to 13,000 distinct CDR3 sequences, approximately 40% of them seen only once. The treatment here: approximately 9-day PBMC culture with coronavirus spike peptide pools or control peptides (ViraFEST assay). The specimen was CD4+ T cells from blood, cultured in vitro, collected after SARS-CoV-2 vaccination. The receptor source for this set is a human donor who had recovered from COVID-19.

The rearrangement links TRBV20-1 to TRBJ2-1; the match to TRBD1 covers 7 bases. V trimming: 6 bases; J trimming: 2 bases; junction bases outside the gene matches: 10. Germline-derived CDR1 and CDR2 are DFQATT and SNEGSKA (reference sequence). The CDR3 sequence is 15 residues long. CDR3 sequence (DNA): TGCAGTGCCGTACGACAGGGATCCACCTACAATGAGCAGTTCTTC. It encodes CSAVRQGSTYNEQFF.

Only a few counts were recorded for this clonotype. The chain couples TRBV4-3 to TRBJ2-5, with TRBD1 matching over 9 bases. The V segment lost 4 bases and the J segment 0 bases; nucleotides outside the gene matches: 6. This CDR3 spans 16 amino acids. Germline V gene sequence: CDR1 LGHNA, CDR2 YSLEER. The CDR3 loop reads CASSRAGTGHQETQYF. For the CDR3, the DNA is TGCGCCAGCAGCCGAGCCGGGACAGGGCACCAAGAGACCCAGTACTTC.

This clonotype was seen only a few times. V and J are TRBV7-2 and TRBJ2-7; D gene ambiguous. The germline gives CDR1 SGHTA, CDR2 FQGNSA. CDR3 length equals 16 residues. V was shortened by 1 base and J by 4 bases, with 17 bases between the two germline ends. CDR3 bases: TGTGCCAGCAGCTTAGAGGGATTAACCCTACGTTACGAGCAGTACTTC. As protein: CASSLEGLTLRYEQYF.

This clonotype was seen a handful of times. J is TRBJ1-2 and V is TRBV7-8, with 7 bases matching TRBD1. The germline V gene has CDR1 SGHVS and CDR2 FQNEAQ. V lost 1 base and J lost 4; bases outside the gene matches: 6. This CDR3 is built from 15 residues. CDR3 in DNA: TGTGCCAGCAGCTTAGGAAGCCAGGGGGGCTATGGCTACACCTTC. This codes for CASSLGSQGGYGYTF. Using reference TRBV7-8 and TRBJ1-2 for the parts outside the CDR3, the full variable domain is GAGVSQSPRYKVAKRGQDVALRCDPISGHVSLFWYQQALGQGPEFLTYFQNEAQLDKSGLPSDRFFAERPEGSVSTLKIQRTQQEDSAVYLCASSLGSQGGYGYTFGSGTRLTVV.

As concerns this clonotype: One end of the junction varies from germline; a read error may be responsible. The chain carries TRBV6-5 and TRBJ1-5; 8 nucleotides align to TRBD1. The CDR3 extends over 18 amino acids. Germline assignment: CDR1 MNHEY and CDR2 SVGAGI. CDR3 sequence: CASSSAGGRGGSSQPQHF. CDR3 nucleotide sequence: TGTGCCAGCAGTTCCGCAGGGGGCAGGGGCGGTAGCAGTCAGCCCCAGCATTTT.

This rearrangement joins TRBV19 to TRBJ1-5; 7 bases align to TRBD1. Germline lookup yields CDR1 LNHDA and CDR2 SQIVND (reference sequence). The CDR3 is 14 residues long. Trimming took 8 bases from V and 0 from J; bases not matched to a gene: 4. The CDR3 DNA reads TGTGCCAGTGCGGGACAGTATAGCAATCAGCCCCAGCATTTT. This encodes CASAGQYSNQPQHF.

This clonotype was counted a few times. The chain uses TRBV7-8 and TRBJ2-5; the match to TRBD2 covers 8 bases. This CDR3 contains 16 residues. Germline trimming cut 2 bases from V and 1 base from J; bases unmatched to any gene: 6. Germline V gives CDR1 SGHVS, CDR2 FQNEAQ. CDR3 in amino acids: CASSLWGSGTQETQYF. In nucleotides, the CDR3 is TGTGCCAGCAGCTTATGGGGTAGCGGGACCCAAGAGACCCAGTACTTC.

There are a few counts of this clonotype. The V call is TRBV7-8, the J call TRBJ2-2; D gene unclear. Per the germline V gene, CDR1 is SGHVS and CDR2 is FQNEAQ. Trimming shortened V by 2 bases and J by 3 bases, and 4 bases separated the two germline ends. The CDR3 totals 13 residues. The CDR3 protein is CASSLFDTGELFF. CDR3 in DNA: TGTGCCAGCAGCTTATTCGACACCGGGGAGCTGTTTTTT.

By sample share, this clonotype is medium-sized. The chain employs TRBV7-3 and TRBJ1-1; D uncertain. Deletions cut 2 bases from V and 1 base from J, with 14 bases between. Germline CDR1 is SGHTA and CDR2 is FQGTGA. The CDR3 is 16 amino acids. The CDR3 reads CASSLEAAARNTEAFF. The CDR3 bases are TGTGCCAGCAGCTTAGAGGCAGCGGCTAGGAACACTGAAGCTTTCTTT.

This chain links TRBV4-2 with TRBJ2-7; 8 nucleotides match TRBD1. The CDR3 length is 16 residues. Unmatched junction bases numbered 7, after V lost 1 base and J lost 2 bases. CDR1 is LGHNA and CDR2 is YNFKEQ in the germline V gene. The CDR3 DNA reads TGTGCCAGCAGCCAAGTCTACCCAGGGGGCACCTACGAGCAGTACTTC. Translated: CASSQVYPGGTYEQYF.

The CDR3, as DNA: TGTGCCACCAGCCACCACACCACAGCTAGCGGTACCTACAATGAGCAGTTCTTC. This codes for CATSHHTTASGTYNEQFF. V usage is TRBV15 and J usage is TRBJ2-1; 7 nucleotides line up with TRBD2. V gave up 5 bases and J gave up 2 bases; unmatched junction bases: 15. CDR1 and CDR2 from the germline V gene are LNHNV and YYDKDF (reference sequence). The CDR3 is 18 residues long.

The chain links TRBV28 to TRBJ2-5, with D perhaps matching TRBD1 or TRBD2 (5 bases each). The germline V gene has CDR1 MDHEN and CDR2 SYDVKM. Trimming stripped 3 bases from V and 5 bases from J, with 10 bases between. This CDR3 is 13 amino acids long. CDR3 sequence: CASSFSGTETQYF. The CDR3 nucleotides are TGTGCCAGCAGTTTTTCAGGGACGGAGACCCAGTACTTC.

The rearrangement joins TRBV5-3 to TRBJ2-7, with a possible D match to TRBD2 (6 bases). TRBV5-3 has ORF status, its function being uncertain. The V end was cut by 4 bases, the J end by 4 bases, with 15 bases between. This CDR3 comprises 14 residues. The CDR3 protein is CARSRPGLFYEQYF. The CDR3 region has the DNA TGTGCCAGAAGCAGACCGGGACTCTTTTACGAGCAGTACTTC.

This chain joins TRBV20-1 and TRBJ2-2, with D tentatively TRBD2 (6 bases). V was trimmed by 2 bases and J by 5 bases, leaving 15 bases between them. Per the germline V gene, CDR1 is DFQATT and CDR2 is SNEGSKA (reference sequence). The CDR3 sequence is 15 residues long. CDR3 loop: CSARLAGRDTGELFF. CDR3 DNA: TGCAGTGCTAGACTTGCGGGAAGGGATACCGGGGAGCTGTTTTTT.

This chain joins TRBV19 and TRBJ2-3; possibly TRBD2 for D (5 bases). The CDR3 extends over 15 amino acids. Trimming took 6 bases from V and 0 from J, leaving 13 bases between them. Germline loops: CDR1 LNHDA, CDR2 SQIVND (reference sequence). The CDR3 sequence is CASRSVGVSTDTQYF. The CDR3 bases are TGTGCCAGTAGGTCGGTGGGAGTCAGCACAGATACGCAGTATTTT.

The V and J genes are TRBV28 and TRBJ2-1, with TRBD2 matching over 12 bases. Losses at the gene ends were 8 bases for V and 5 bases for J; bases not matched to a gene: 10. The germline gives CDR1 MDHEN, CDR2 SYDVKM. CDR3 length equals 16 residues. CDR3 DNA sequence: TGTGCCAGCGGGCTAGCGGGAGGGCCTCCTCACAATGAGCAGTTCTTC. The encoded protein is CASGLAGGPPHNEQFF.

The rearrangement joins TRBV6-1 to TRBJ2-1; 12 bases align to TRBD2. The CDR3 covers 15 residues. Germline CDR1 reads MNHNS; CDR2 reads SASEGT. V was pared by 6 bases and J by 1 base, with 1 base of the junction left unmatched. The CDR3: CASSTSGRSYNEQFF. DNA for the CDR3: TGTGCCAGCAGCACTAGCGGGAGGTCCTACAATGAGCAGTTCTTC.

Only a few counts were recorded for this clonotype. The rearrangement links TRBV27 to TRBJ2-5; possibly TRBD1 or TRBD2 for D (5 bases each). Germline V gives CDR1 MNHEY, CDR2 SMNVEV (reference sequence). Trimming took 9 bases from V and 3 from J, leaving 11 bases between them. The CDR3 has 12 residues. The CDR3, as DNA: TGTGCCAGTTCGGGACGGGAAGAGACCCAGTACTTC. It is translated as CASSGREETQYF.

This clonotype has just a few counts. The chain couples TRBV27 to TRBJ1-2, with D possibly matching TRBD1 (6 bases). The V end was cut by 5 bases, the J end by 6 bases, with 13 bases between. Per germline, CDR1 MNHEY and CDR2 SMNVEV (reference sequence). The CDR3 runs 13 residues. CDR3 loop: CASSLAGTNGYTF. As DNA, the CDR3 is TGTGCCAGCAGTCTCGCCGGGACAAATGGCTACACCTTC.

This chain connects TRBV6-5 to TRBJ2-2; the D call may be TRBD1 or TRBD2 (6 bases each). The CDR3 runs to 15 residues. Per the germline V gene, CDR1 is MNHEY and CDR2 is SVGAGI. V gave up 4 bases and J gave up 6 bases, with 15 bases separating them. CDR3 region: CASSLGGGLPGELFF. CDR3 in DNA: TGTGCCAGCAGTTTGGGGGGCGGGTTACCCGGGGAGCTGTTTTTT.

This clonotype was counted only a few times. This chain links TRBV7-2 with TRBJ2-1, with 7 bases identical to TRBD2. V dropped 5 bases and J dropped 8; count of bases not matched to a gene: 15. The length of the CDR3 is 16 residues. Germline CDR1 reads SGHTA; CDR2 reads FQGNSA. CDR3 bases: TGTGCCAGCAGCCGCCAGGCGGGGGTTTTAACGTATGAGCAGTTCTTC. Its protein is CASSRQAGVLTYEQFF.

The V gene is TRBV11-2, the J gene TRBJ2-1; D call uncertain. Germline V gene lookup returns CDR1 SGHAT and CDR2 FQNNGV. The CDR3 contains 12 residues. Trimming stripped 5 bases from V and 15 bases from J, with 17 bases between. CDR3: CASSPVGFDLFF. The CDR3 DNA sequence: TGTGCCAGCAGCCCGGTGGGGTTCGATCTGTTCTTC. Looking up the rest from reference TRBV11-2 and TRBJ2-1 gives the full variable domain: EAGVAQSPRYKIIEKRQSVAFWCNPISGHATLYWYQQILGQGPKLLIQFQNNGVVDDSQLPKDRFSAERLKGVDSTLKIQPAKLEDSAVYLCASSPVGFDLFFGPGTRLTVL.

This chain uses TRBV29-1 with TRBJ1-2; D might be TRBD1 (6 bases). The CDR3 extends over 14 amino acids. V dropped 6 bases and J dropped 4 bases, with 18 bases sitting between them. Germline V gene data show CDR1 as SQVTM and CDR2 as ANQGSEA. The CDR3 nucleotides read TGCAGCGTGAGAGAACAGGGTGGATCCTATGGCTACACCTTC. It encodes CSVREQGGSYGYTF. Full variable domain (outside the CDR3, taken from reference TRBV29-1 and TRBJ1-2): SAVISQKPSRDICQRGTSLTIQCQVDSQVTMMFWYRQQPGQSLTLIATANQGSEATYESGFVIDKFPISRPNLTFSTLTVSNMSPEDSSIYLCSVREQGGSYGYTFGSGTRLTVV.